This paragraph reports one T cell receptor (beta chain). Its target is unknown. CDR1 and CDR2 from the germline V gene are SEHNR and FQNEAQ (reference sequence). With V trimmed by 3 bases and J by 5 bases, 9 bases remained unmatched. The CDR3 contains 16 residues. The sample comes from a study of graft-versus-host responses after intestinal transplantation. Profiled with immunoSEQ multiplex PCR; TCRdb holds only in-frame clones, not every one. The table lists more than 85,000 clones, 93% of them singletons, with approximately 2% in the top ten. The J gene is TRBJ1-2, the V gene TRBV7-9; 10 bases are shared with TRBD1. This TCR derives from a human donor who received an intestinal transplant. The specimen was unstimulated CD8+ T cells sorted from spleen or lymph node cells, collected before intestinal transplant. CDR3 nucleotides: TGTGCCAGCAGCTTGACAGGGGGCGCGCTAAAGTATGGCTACACCTTC. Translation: CASSLTGGALKYGYTF.